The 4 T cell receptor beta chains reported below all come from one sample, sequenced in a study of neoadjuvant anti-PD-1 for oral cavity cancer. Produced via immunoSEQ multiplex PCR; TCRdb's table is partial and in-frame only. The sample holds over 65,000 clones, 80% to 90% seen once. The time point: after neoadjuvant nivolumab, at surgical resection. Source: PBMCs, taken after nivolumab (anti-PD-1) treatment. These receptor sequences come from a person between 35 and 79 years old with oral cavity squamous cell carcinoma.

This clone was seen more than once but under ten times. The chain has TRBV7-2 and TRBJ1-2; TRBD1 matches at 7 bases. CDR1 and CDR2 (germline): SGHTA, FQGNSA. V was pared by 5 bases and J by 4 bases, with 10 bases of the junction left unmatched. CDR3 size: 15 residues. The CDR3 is CASSRPDRVRYGYTF. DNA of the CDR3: TGTGCCAGCAGCCGCCCCGACAGGGTGCGCTATGGCTACACCTTC. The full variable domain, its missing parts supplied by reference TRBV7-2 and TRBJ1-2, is GAGVSQSPSNKVTEKGKDVELRCDPISGHTALYWYRQSLGQGLEFLIYFQGNSAPDKSGLPSDRFSAERTGGSVSTLTIQRTQQEDSAVYLCASSRPDRVRYGYTFGSGTRLTVV.

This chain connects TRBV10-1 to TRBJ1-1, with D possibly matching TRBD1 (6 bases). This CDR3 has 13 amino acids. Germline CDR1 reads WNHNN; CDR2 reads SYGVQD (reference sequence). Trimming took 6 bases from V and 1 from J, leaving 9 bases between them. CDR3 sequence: CASRPDRNTEAFF. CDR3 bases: TGCGCCAGCAGACCGGACAGGAACACTGAAGCTTTCTTT.

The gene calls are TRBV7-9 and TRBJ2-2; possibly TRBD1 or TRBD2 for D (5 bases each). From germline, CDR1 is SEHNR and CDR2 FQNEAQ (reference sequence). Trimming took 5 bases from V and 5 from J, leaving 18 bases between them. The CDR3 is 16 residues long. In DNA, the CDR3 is TGTGCCAGCAGCCCGCCAGGGAGATCAGGTACCGGGGAGCTGTTTTTT. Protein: CASSPPGRSGTGELFF.

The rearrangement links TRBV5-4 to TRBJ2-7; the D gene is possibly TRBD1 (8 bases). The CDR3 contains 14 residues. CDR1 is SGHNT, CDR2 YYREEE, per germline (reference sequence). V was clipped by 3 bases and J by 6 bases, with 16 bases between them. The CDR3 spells CASSSLYRGGEQYF. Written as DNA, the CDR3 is TGTGCCAGCAGCTCCCTTTACAGGGGGGGCGAGCAGTACTTC.